Listed below are T cell receptor beta chains from one sample, sequenced in a study of blood T cell repertoires in COVID-19. Profiling relied on immunoSEQ multiplex PCR, and the TCRdb table lists in-frame clones only, not all of them. This sample has approximately 410,000 clones, with just over 85% found just once. The sample comprised peripheral blood. These receptors were collected from a woman aged 25-40 years with active or convalescent COVID-19. Both conserved end residues are part of each CDR3. The D gene is left open where the match is weak. Rows give clone size only sometimes, using once, few, many, or a class for an expanded clone.

V gene: TRBV11-2; J gene: TRBJ1-1; D gene: TRBD1; clone size: .; CDR3 protein: CASSLELGTAQAPRTEAFF; CDR3 DNA: TGTGCCAGCAGCTTAGAATTAGGGACAGCCCAAGCCCCGCGCACTGAAGCTTTCTTT
V gene: TRBV2; J gene: TRBJ1-6; D gene: .; clone size: few; CDR3 protein: CASSDRDSYNSPLHF; CDR3 DNA: TGTGCCAGCAGTGACAGGGACTCCTATAATTCACCCCTCCACTTT
V gene: TRBV6-5; J gene: TRBJ1-3; D gene: .; clone size: .; CDR3 protein: CASSYTPTADTIYF; CDR3 DNA: TGTGCCAGCAGTTACACCCCGACCGCGGACACCATATATTTT
V gene: TRBV12-3/TRBV12-4; J gene: TRBJ1-1; D gene: TRBD1; clone size: .; CDR3 protein: CASSFRDRGPVFF; CDR3 DNA: TGTGCCAGCAGTTTTCGGGACAGGGGGCCCGTTTTCTTT
V gene: TRBV4-1; J gene: TRBJ1-1; D gene: .; clone size: few; CDR3 protein: CASSQDSGNTEAFF; CDR3 DNA: TGCGCCAGCAGCCAGGACAGCGGGAACACTGAAGCTTTCTTT
V gene: TRBV12-3/TRBV12-4; J gene: TRBJ1-5; D gene: .; clone size: .; CDR3 protein: CASSSHVRQPQHF; CDR3 DNA: TGTGCCAGCAGTTCCCACGTGAGACAGCCCCAGCATTTT
V gene: TRBV19; J gene: TRBJ1-2; D gene: TRBD1; clone size: .; CDR3 protein: CASSMDRVNYGYTF; CDR3 DNA: TGTGCCAGTAGTATGGACAGGGTTAACTATGGCTACACCTTC
V gene: TRBV4-2; J gene: TRBJ1-4; D gene: TRBD1; clone size: .; CDR3 protein: CASSQGTGGAGTNEKLFF; CDR3 DNA: TGTGCCAGCAGCCAAGGGACAGGGGGCGCAGGGACTAATGAAAAACTGTTTTTT
V gene: TRBV7-2; J gene: TRBJ2-7; D gene: .; clone size: once; CDR3 protein: CASRDSDSYEQYF; CDR3 DNA: TGTGCCAGCAGAGATAGCGACTCCTACGAGCAGTACTTC
V gene: TRBV7-9; J gene: TRBJ2-1; D gene: .; clone size: .; CDR3 protein: CASSLVVGAIRAGVSEQFF; CDR3 DNA: TGTGCCAGCAGCTTAGTAGTGGGGGCCATCCGGGCGGGAGTGTCTGAGCAGTTCTTC
V gene: TRBV12-3/TRBV12-4; J gene: TRBJ1-2; D gene: .; clone size: once; CDR3 protein: CASSLEGGGYTF; CDR3 DNA: TGTGCCAGCAGTTTGGAAGGGGGTGGCTACACCTTC
V gene: TRBV6-5; J gene: TRBJ2-1; D gene: TRBD2; clone size: .; CDR3 protein: CASSPGTSIYEQFF; CDR3 DNA: TGTGCCAGCAGTCCCGGGACTAGTATCTATGAGCAGTTCTTC
V gene: TRBV27; J gene: TRBJ2-7; D gene: .; clone size: .; CDR3 protein: CASSLNLLYYEQYF; CDR3 DNA: TGTGCCAGCAGTTTAAATCTTCTTTACTACGAGCAGTACTTC
V gene: TRBV7-9; J gene: TRBJ2-7; D gene: .; clone size: .; CDR3 protein: CASSLRQSYEQYF; CDR3 DNA: TGTGCCAGCAGCTTAAGACAGTCCTACGAGCAGTACTTC
V gene: TRBV14; J gene: TRBJ2-5; D gene: .; clone size: .; CDR3 protein: CASSQDYSIQETQYF; CDR3 DNA: TGTGCCAGCAGCCAAGATTACAGTATTCAAGAGACCCAGTACTTC
V gene: TRBV19; J gene: TRBJ1-4; D gene: .; clone size: .; CDR3 protein: CASSNPRQINEKLFF; CDR3 DNA: TGTGCCAGTAGTAATCCGCGGCAGATTAATGAAAAACTGTTTTTT
V gene: TRBV5-6; J gene: TRBJ1-3; D gene: TRBD1; clone size: .; CDR3 protein: CASSFMSGGSGNTIYF; CDR3 DNA: TGTGCCAGCAGCTTTATGTCAGGGGGTTCTGGAAACACCATATATTTT
V gene: TRBV3-1/TRBV3-2; J gene: TRBJ2-4; D gene: .; clone size: .; CDR3 protein: CASSQAAKNIQYF; CDR3 DNA: TGTGCCAGCAGCCAGGCTGCCAAAAACATTCAGTACTTC
V gene: TRBV7-9; J gene: TRBJ1-2; D gene: TRBD1; clone size: .; CDR3 protein: CASSLCQGEPWRGYTF; CDR3 DNA: TGTGCCAGCAGCTTATGTCAGGGGGAACCCTGGCGTGGCTACACCTTC
V gene: TRBV19; J gene: TRBJ1-2; D gene: .; clone size: .; CDR3 protein: CASTEYRTGSYGYTF; CDR3 DNA: TGTGCCAGTACGGAATACCGTACCGGGAGCTATGGCTACACCTTC
V gene: TRBV4-1; J gene: TRBJ1-1; D gene: TRBD1; clone size: .; CDR3 protein: CASKMGQGNTEAFF; CDR3 DNA: TGCGCCAGCAAAATGGGACAGGGGAACACTGAAGCTTTCTTT
V gene: TRBV2; J gene: TRBJ1-2; D gene: .; clone size: .; CDR3 protein: CASSELRQIDYGYTF; CDR3 DNA: TGTGCCAGCAGTGAACTACGACAGATAGATTATGGCTACACCTTC